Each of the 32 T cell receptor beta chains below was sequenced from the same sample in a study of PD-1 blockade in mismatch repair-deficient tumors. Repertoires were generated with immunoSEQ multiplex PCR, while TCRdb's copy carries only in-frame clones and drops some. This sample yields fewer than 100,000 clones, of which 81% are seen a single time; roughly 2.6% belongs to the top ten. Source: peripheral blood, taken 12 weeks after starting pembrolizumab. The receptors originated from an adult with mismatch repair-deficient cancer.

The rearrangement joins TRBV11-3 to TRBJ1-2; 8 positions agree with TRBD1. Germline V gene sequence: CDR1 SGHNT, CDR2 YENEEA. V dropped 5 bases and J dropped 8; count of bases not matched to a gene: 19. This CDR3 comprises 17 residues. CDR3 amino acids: CASSLGGAGGERRGYTF. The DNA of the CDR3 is TGTGCCAGCAGCCTAGGGGGTGCAGGGGGCGAACGGCGCGGCTACACCTTC.

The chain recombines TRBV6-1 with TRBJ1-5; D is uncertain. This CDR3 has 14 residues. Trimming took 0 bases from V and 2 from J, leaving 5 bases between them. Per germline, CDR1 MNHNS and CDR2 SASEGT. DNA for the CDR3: TGTGCCAGCAGTGAAGCGGGAGGCAATCAGCCCCAGCATTTT. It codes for CASSEAGGNQPQHF.

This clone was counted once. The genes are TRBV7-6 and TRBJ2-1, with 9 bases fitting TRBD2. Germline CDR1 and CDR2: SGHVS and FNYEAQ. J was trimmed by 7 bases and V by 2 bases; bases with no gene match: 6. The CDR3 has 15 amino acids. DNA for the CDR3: TGTGCCAGCAGCTTACAGCGGGCGGGGGGGAATGAGCAGTTCTTC. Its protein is CASSLQRAGGNEQFF.

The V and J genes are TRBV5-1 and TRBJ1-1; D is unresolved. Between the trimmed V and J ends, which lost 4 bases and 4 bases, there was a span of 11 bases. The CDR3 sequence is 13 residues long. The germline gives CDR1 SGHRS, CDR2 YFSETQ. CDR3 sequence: CASSRTAGTEAFF. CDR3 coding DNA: TGCGCCAGCAGCCGGACCGCAGGCACTGAAGCTTTCTTT.

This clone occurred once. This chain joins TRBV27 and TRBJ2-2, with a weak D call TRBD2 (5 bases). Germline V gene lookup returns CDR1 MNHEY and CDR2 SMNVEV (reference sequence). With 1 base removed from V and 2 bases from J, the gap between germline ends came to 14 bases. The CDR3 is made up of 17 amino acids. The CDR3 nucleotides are TGTGCCAGCAGTTTATTCGGTGGGAGCCTTAACACCGGGGAGCTGTTTTTT. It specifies CASSLFGGSLNTGELFF.

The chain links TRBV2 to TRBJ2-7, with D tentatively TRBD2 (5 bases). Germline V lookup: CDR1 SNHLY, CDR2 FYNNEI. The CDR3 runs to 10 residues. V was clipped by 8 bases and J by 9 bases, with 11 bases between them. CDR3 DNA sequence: TGTGCCAGCCTAGCCGGGTGGCAGTACTTC. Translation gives CASLAGWQYF.

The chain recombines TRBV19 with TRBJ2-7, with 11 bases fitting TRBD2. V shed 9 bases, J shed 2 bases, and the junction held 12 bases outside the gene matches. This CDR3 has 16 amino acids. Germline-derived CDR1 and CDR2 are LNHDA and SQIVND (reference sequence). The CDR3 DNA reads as TGTGCCAGCCGACTAGCGGGACTCTACTATACCTACGAGCAGTACTTC. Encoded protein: CASRLAGLYYTYEQYF.

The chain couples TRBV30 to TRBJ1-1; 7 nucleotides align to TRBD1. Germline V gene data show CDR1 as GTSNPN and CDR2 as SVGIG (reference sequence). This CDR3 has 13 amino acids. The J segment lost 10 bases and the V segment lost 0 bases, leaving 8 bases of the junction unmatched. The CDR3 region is CAWSVTGDSGAFF. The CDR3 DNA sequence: TGTGCCTGGAGTGTCACAGGGGACTCAGGAGCTTTCTTT. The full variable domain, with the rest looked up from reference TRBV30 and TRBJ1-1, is SQTIHQWPATLVQPVGSPLSLECTVEGTSNPNLYWYRQAAGRGLQLLFYSVGIGQISSEVPQNLSASRPQDRQFILSSKKLLLSDSGFYLCAWSVTGDSGAFFGQGTRLTVV.

The CDR3 DNA sequence: TGTGCCAGCAGTGAAGCGTGGAGAGGCAGCCATATGAACACTGAAGCTTTCTTT. This translates into CASSEAWRGSHMNTEAFF. The chain carries TRBV6-1 and TRBJ1-1; unclear D gene. The CDR3 sequence is 18 residues long. Trimming took 0 bases from V and 0 from J, leaving 17 bases between them. Germline V gives CDR1 MNHNS, CDR2 SASEGT.

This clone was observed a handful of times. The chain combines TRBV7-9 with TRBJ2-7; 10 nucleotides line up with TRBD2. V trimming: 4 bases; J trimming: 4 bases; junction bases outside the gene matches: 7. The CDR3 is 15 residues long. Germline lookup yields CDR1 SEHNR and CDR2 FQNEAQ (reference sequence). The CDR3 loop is CASSSASGRQYEQYF. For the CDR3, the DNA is TGTGCCAGCAGCTCGGCTAGCGGGAGACAGTACGAGCAGTACTTC.

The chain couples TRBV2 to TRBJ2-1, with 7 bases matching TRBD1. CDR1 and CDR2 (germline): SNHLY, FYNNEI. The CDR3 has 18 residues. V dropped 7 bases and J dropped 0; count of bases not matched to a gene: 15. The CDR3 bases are TGTGCCAGCAACTTCGAACCCGGACAGGAAAACTCCTACAATGAGCAGTTCTTC. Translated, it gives CASNFEPGQENSYNEQFF.

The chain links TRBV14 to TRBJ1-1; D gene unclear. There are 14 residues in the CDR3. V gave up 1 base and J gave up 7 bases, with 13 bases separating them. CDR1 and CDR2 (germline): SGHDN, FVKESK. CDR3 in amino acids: CASSQAGFRIEAFF. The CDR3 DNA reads TGTGCCAGCAGCCAAGCAGGCTTCCGAATTGAAGCTTTCTTT.

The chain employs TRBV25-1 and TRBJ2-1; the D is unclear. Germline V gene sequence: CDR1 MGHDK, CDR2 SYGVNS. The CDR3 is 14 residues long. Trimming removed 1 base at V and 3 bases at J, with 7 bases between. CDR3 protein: CASSESAIYNEQFF. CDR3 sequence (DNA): TGTGCCAGCAGTGAATCAGCGATCTACAATGAGCAGTTCTTC.

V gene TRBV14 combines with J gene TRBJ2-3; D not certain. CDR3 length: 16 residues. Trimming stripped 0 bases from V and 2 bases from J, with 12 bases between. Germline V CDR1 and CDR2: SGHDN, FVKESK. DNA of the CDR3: TGTGCCAGCAGCCAAGAGGGAAGGACCCTCACAGATACGCAGTATTTT. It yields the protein CASSQEGRTLTDTQYF.

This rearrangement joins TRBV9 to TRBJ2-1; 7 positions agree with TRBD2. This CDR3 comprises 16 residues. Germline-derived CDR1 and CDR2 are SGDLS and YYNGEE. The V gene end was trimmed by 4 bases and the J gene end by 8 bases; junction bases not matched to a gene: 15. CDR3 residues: CASSPQSGSSGDEQFF. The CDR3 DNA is TGTGCCAGCAGCCCCCAATCAGGATCAAGCGGGGATGAGCAGTTCTTC.

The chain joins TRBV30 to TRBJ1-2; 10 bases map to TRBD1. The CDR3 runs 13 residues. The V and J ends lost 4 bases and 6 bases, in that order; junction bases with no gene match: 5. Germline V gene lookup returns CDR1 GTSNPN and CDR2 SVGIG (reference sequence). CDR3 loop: CAWIRDRGNGYTF. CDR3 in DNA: TGTGCCTGGATCCGGGACAGGGGAAATGGCTACACCTTC.

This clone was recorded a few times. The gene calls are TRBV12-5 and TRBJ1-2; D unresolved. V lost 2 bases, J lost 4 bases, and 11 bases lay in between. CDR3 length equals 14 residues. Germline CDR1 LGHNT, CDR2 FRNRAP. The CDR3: CASGLFGGSYGYTF. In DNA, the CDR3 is TGTGCTAGTGGTTTGTTTGGAGGATCCTATGGCTACACCTTC.

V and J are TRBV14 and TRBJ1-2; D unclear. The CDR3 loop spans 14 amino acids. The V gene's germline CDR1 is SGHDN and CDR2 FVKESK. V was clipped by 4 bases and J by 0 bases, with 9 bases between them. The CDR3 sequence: CASSPTRANYGYTF. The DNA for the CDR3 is TGTGCCAGCAGCCCGACAAGAGCTAACTATGGCTACACCTTC.

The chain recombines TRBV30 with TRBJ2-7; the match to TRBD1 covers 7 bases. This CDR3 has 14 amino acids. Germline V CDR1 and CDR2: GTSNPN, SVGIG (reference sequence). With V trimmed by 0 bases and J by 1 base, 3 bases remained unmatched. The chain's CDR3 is CAWSVGQVSYEQYF. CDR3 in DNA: TGTGCCTGGAGTGTCGGACAGGTTTCCTACGAGCAGTACTTC.

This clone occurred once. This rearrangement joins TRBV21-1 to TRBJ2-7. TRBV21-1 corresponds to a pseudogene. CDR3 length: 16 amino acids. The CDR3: CASSKDVSRTVWEQYF. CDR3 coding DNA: TGTGCCAGCAGCAAAGACGTCTCCAGGACCGTGTGGGAGCAGTACTTC.

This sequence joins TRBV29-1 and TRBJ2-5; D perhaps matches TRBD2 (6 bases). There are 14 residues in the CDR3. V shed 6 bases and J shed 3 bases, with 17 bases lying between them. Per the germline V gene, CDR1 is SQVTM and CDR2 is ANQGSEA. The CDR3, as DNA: TGCAGCGTCGATACCGGGACTGGAGAAGAGACCCAGTACTTC. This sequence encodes CSVDTGTGEETQYF.

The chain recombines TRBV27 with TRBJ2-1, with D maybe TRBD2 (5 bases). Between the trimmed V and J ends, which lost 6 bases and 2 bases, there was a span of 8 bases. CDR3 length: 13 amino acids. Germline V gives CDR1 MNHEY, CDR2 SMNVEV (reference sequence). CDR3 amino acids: CASSQRTYNEQFF. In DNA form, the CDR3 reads TGTGCCAGCAGCCAGCGGACCTACAATGAGCAGTTCTTC.

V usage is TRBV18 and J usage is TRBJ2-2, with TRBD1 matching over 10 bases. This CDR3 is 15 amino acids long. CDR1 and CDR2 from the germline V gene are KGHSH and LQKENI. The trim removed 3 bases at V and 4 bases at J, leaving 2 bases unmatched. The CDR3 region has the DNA TGTGCCAGCTCACCCTGGACAGGGGGCACCGGGGAGCTGTTTTTT. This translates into CASSPWTGGTGELFF. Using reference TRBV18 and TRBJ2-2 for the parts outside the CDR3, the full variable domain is NAGVMQNPRHLVRRRGQEARLRCSPMKGHSHVYWYRQLPEEGLKFMVYLQKENIIDESGMPKERFSAEFPKEGPSILRIQQVVRGDSAAYFCASSPWTGGTGELFFGEGSRLTVL.

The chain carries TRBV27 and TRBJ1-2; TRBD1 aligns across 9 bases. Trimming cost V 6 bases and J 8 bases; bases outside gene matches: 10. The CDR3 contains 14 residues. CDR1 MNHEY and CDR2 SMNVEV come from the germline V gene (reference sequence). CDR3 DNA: TGTGCCAGCAGCGTTACCGGGACAGGGTTCGGCTACACCTTC. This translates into CASSVTGTGFGYTF.

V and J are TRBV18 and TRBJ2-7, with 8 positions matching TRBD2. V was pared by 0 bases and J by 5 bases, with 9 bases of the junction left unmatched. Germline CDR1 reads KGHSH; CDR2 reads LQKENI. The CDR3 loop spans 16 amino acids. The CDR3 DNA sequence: TGTGCCAGCTCACCACCGTCCGGACTAGCAGCCCACGAGCAGTACTTC. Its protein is CASSPPSGLAAHEQYF.

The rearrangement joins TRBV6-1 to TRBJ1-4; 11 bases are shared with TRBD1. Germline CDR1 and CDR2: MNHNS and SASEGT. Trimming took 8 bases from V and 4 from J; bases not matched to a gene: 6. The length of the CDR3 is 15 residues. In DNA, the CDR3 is TGTGCCAGCGCCGGGACAGGGGGGTTTAATGAAAAACTGTTTTTT. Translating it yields CASAGTGGFNEKLFF.

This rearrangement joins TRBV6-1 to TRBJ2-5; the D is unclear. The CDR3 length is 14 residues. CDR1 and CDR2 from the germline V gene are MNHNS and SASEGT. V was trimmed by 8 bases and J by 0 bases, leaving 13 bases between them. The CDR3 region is CASVELSYQETQYF. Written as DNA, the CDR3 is TGTGCCAGCGTGGAGCTTTCGTACCAAGAGACCCAGTACTTC.

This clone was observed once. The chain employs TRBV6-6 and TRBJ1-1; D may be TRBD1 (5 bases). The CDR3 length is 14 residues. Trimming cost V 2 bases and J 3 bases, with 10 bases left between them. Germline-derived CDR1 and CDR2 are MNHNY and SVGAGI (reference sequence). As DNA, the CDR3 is TGTGCCAGCAGTTACGGGGGAGTAGACACTGAAGCTTTCTTT. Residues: CASSYGGVDTEAFF.

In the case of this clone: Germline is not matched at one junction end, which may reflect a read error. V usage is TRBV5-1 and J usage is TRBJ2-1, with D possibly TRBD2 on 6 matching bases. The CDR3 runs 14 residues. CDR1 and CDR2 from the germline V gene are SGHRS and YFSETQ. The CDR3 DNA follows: TGCGCCAGCAGTTTGGGCGGGAACAACAATGAGCAGTTCTTC. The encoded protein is CASSLGGNNNEQFF.

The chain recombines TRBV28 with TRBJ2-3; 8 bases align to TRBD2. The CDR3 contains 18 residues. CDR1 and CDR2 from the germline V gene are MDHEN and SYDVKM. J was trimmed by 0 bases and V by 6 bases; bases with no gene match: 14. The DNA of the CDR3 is TGTGCCAGCAGCCGACCCCCCACTAGCGGACCTAGCACAGATACGCAGTATTTT. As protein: CASSRPPTSGPSTDTQYF.

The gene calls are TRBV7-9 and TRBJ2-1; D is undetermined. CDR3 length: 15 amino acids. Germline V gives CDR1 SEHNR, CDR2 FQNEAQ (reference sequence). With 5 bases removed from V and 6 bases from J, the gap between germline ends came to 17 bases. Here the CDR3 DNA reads TGTGCCAGCAGCCTAGGTCAGACCGTACGCAATGAGCAGTTCTTC. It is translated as CASSLGQTVRNEQFF.

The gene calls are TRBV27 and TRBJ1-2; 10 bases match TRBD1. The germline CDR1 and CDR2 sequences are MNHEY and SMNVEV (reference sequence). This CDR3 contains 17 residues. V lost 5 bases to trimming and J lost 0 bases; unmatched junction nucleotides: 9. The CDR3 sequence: CASSPRTGGMANYGYTF. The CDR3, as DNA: TGTGCCAGCAGTCCTCGGACAGGGGGAATGGCTAACTATGGCTACACCTTC.